Sequencing of this T cell receptor (beta chain) was carried out in a study of cytomegalovirus exposure and HLA in healthy donors. Notes on the study in general: In a later analysis, an Asian-associated ancestry cluster reportedly showed fewer N-insertions than the approximately 700-donor mean. Follow-up analysis later connected one missense variant in DCLRE1C with trimming of TCR beta V- and J-genes. The study labeled fewer than 200 TCR beta chains cytomegalovirus-associated.

Researchers ran the PCR with 60 Vbeta and 13 Jbeta primers. Some clones are missing from TCRdb's copy, which holds only in-frame ones; the method was immunoSEQ multiplex PCR. The table shows nearly 110,000 clones, with under 80% occurring only once. This clone was observed once. The antigen remains undetermined. Trimming cost V 3 bases and J 6 bases, with 9 bases left between them. From germline, CDR1 is LNHNV and CDR2 YYDKDF (reference sequence). The CDR3 is made up of 14 amino acids. The receptor's source is a man between 60 and 75 years old in good health and CMV-seronegative. V and J are TRBV15 and TRBJ1-6; unclear D gene. The specimen was PBMCs. This CDR3 reads CATSRSNGNSPLHF. CDR3 bases: TGTGCCACCAGCAGGAGTAATGGTAATTCACCCCTCCACTTT.